The rows below give T cell receptor beta chains drawn from one sample of a study of Graves' ophthalmopathy and Graves' hyperthyroidism. One entry per CDR3 protein results from TCRdb running MiXCR on the multiplex PCR reads. The sample includes about 390,000 distinct CDR3 sequences, 15% to 17% of them seen just once. The sequenced sample consisted of peripheral blood. These receptors were collected from a young woman with stable Graves' hyperthyroidism. The CDR3 runs from the conserved cysteine through the conserved F or W. The D gene is left open where the match is weak. Some rows have no size entry. The others give once, few or many, or a class for an expanded clone.

d_gene,abundance,j_gene,v_gene,CDR3aa,CDR3nt
TRBD1,many,TRBJ2-5,TRBV11-3,CASSEGQGAETQYF,TGTGCCAGCAGCGAAGGTCAGGGGGCAGAGACCCAGTACTTC
TRBD2,-,TRBJ2-7,TRBV15,CATSSSFRRGGFHEQYF,TGTGCCACCAGCAGCTCGTTCCGGCGGGGGGGCTTCCACGAACAGTACTTC
-,-,TRBJ2-3,TRBV9,CASSVAGVGSTDTQYF,TGTGCCAGCAGCGTAGCGGGGGTTGGAAGCACAGATACGCAGTATTTT
-,few,TRBJ1-6,TRBV19,CASSIQQYNSPLHF,TGTGCCAGTAGTATCCAACAGTATAATTCACCCCTCCACTTT
-,many,TRBJ1-6,TRBV24-1,CATSDLRGTGRHSPLHF,TGTGCCACCAGTGATTTACGGGGCACAGGGCGGCATTCACCCCTCCACTTT
-,-,TRBJ2-2,TRBV4-2,CASSQETAGELFF,TGTGCCAGCAGCCAAGAAACCGCCGGGGAGCTGTTTTTT
-,many,TRBJ1-5,TRBV6-1,CASSEALVVPQHF,TGTGCCAGCAGTGAAGCGCTTGTTGTACCCCAGCATTTT
-,many,TRBJ1-1,TRBV7-2,CASSLPKNTEAFF,TGTGCCAGCAGCTTACCGAAGAACACTGAAGCTTTCTTT
TRBD1,many,TRBJ1-5,TRBV2,CASTKDRVNQPQHF,TGTGCCAGCACTAAGGACAGGGTCAATCAGCCCCAGCATTTT
-,-,TRBJ1-1,TRBV10-3,CAISESAIGGTEAFF,TGTGCCATCAGTGAGTCGGCAATCGGAGGCACTGAAGCTTTCTTT
TRBD1,many,TRBJ1-2,TRBV6-1,CASSGNRDRGVGYTF,TGTGCCAGCAGTGGAAACCGGGACAGGGGGGTCGGCTACACCTTC
TRBD1,many,TRBJ2-2,TRBV27,CASSQQGVTGELFF,TGTGCCAGCAGTCAACAGGGGGTGACCGGGGAGCTGTTTTTT
TRBD1,-,TRBJ2-5,TRBV6-2/TRBV6-3,CASSHKTSSVSGTGAYQEIQYF,TGTGCCAGCAGTCACAAGACTTCGTCGGTCTCCGGGACAGGGGCCTACCAAGAGATCCAGTACTTC
TRBD1,many,TRBJ1-1,TRBV11-3,CASSWGQVNTEAFF,TGTGCCAGCAGCTGGGGACAGGTGAATACTGAAGCTTTCTTT
-,many,TRBJ1-6,TRBV27,CASRVVQGNSPLHF,TGTGCCAGCAGGGTGGTGCAGGGTAATTCACCCCTCCACTTT
-,many,TRBJ1-6,TRBV6-5,CASSYSSRFSPLHF,TGTGCCAGCAGTTACTCGAGCCGGTTCTCACCCCTCCACTTT
-,many,TRBJ1-5,TRBV29-1,CSVDQGRDQPQHF,TGCAGCGTTGATCAAGGGCGGGATCAGCCCCAGCATTTT
-,many,TRBJ2-2,TRBV6-1,CASKLRDFTGELFF,TGTGCCAGCAAGCTCAGGGATTTTACCGGGGAGCTGTTTTTT
-,-,TRBJ1-1,TRBV10-3,CAISEQILRNTEAFF,TGTGCCATCAGTGAGCAAATCTTGAGGAACACTGAAGCTTTCTTT
-,many,TRBJ2-7,TRBV7-2,CASSPFYEQYF,TGTGCCAGCAGCCCGTTCTACGAGCAGTACTTC
-,many,TRBJ1-6,TRBV4-1,CASSHRDNNSPLHF,TGCGCCAGCAGCCACCGGGACAATAATTCACCCCTCCACTTT
TRBD1,-,TRBJ2-7,TRBV10-3,CAISGRQGNEQYF,TGTGCCATCAGTGGAAGACAGGGTAACGAGCAGTACTTC
TRBD1,-,TRBJ1-5,TRBV27,CASSLEGTGERQPQHF,TGTGCCAGCAGTTTAGAAGGGACAGGGGAACGTCAGCCCCAGCATTTT
-,many,TRBJ1-2,TRBV12-5,CASGMTTAHGYTF,TGTGCTAGTGGTATGACGACCGCCCATGGCTACACCTTC
TRBD2,many,TRBJ2-5,TRBV20-1,CSVAGGQGETQYF,TGCAGTGTAGCGGGGGGCCAGGGGGAGACCCAGTACTTC
-,many,TRBJ1-5,TRBV6-2/TRBV6-3,CASSHGPGNQPQHF,TGTGCCAGCAGTCACGGGCCGGGCAATCAGCCCCAGCATTTT
TRBD2,few,TRBJ2-5,TRBV5-1,CASSLGLAGGSSVDQYF,TGCGCCAGCAGCTTGGGGCTAGCGGGGGGCTCCAGTGTGGACCAGTACTTC
-,many,TRBJ1-1,TRBV19,CASSIGGGQRNTEAFF,TGTGCCAGTAGTATAGGGGGAGGCCAGCGGAACACTGAAGCTTTCTTT
-,many,TRBJ2-3,TRBV12-3/TRBV12-4,CASRDPGRGTDTQYF,TGTGCCAGCAGGGACCCGGGAAGGGGAACAGATACGCAGTATTTT
-,-,TRBJ2-7,TRBV12-3/TRBV12-4,CASSFPGKSHEQYF,TGTGCCAGCAGTTTCCCTGGGAAGAGTCACGAGCAGTACTTC
-,many,TRBJ1-2,TRBV24-1,CATSDLSADYGYTF,TGTGCCACCAGTGATTTGTCGGCGGACTATGGCTACACCTTC
-,few,TRBJ2-5,TRBV30,CAWSSPQGRVETQYF,TGTGCCTGGAGCTCCCCACAGGGAAGGGTAGAGACCCAGTACTTC
-,many,TRBJ1-1,TRBV19,CASSIGGLGTEALF,TGTGCCAGTAGTATCGGGGGGCTGGGCACTGAAGCTCTCTTT
TRBD1,-,TRBJ2-2,TRBV7-9,CASSSTGELVF,TGTGCCAGCAGCTCGACAGGGGAGCTGGTTTTT
TRBD1,many,TRBJ2-7,TRBV6-1,CASSEASGQTYEQYF,TGTGCCAGCAGTGAAGCATCGGGACAGACCTACGAGCAGTACTTC